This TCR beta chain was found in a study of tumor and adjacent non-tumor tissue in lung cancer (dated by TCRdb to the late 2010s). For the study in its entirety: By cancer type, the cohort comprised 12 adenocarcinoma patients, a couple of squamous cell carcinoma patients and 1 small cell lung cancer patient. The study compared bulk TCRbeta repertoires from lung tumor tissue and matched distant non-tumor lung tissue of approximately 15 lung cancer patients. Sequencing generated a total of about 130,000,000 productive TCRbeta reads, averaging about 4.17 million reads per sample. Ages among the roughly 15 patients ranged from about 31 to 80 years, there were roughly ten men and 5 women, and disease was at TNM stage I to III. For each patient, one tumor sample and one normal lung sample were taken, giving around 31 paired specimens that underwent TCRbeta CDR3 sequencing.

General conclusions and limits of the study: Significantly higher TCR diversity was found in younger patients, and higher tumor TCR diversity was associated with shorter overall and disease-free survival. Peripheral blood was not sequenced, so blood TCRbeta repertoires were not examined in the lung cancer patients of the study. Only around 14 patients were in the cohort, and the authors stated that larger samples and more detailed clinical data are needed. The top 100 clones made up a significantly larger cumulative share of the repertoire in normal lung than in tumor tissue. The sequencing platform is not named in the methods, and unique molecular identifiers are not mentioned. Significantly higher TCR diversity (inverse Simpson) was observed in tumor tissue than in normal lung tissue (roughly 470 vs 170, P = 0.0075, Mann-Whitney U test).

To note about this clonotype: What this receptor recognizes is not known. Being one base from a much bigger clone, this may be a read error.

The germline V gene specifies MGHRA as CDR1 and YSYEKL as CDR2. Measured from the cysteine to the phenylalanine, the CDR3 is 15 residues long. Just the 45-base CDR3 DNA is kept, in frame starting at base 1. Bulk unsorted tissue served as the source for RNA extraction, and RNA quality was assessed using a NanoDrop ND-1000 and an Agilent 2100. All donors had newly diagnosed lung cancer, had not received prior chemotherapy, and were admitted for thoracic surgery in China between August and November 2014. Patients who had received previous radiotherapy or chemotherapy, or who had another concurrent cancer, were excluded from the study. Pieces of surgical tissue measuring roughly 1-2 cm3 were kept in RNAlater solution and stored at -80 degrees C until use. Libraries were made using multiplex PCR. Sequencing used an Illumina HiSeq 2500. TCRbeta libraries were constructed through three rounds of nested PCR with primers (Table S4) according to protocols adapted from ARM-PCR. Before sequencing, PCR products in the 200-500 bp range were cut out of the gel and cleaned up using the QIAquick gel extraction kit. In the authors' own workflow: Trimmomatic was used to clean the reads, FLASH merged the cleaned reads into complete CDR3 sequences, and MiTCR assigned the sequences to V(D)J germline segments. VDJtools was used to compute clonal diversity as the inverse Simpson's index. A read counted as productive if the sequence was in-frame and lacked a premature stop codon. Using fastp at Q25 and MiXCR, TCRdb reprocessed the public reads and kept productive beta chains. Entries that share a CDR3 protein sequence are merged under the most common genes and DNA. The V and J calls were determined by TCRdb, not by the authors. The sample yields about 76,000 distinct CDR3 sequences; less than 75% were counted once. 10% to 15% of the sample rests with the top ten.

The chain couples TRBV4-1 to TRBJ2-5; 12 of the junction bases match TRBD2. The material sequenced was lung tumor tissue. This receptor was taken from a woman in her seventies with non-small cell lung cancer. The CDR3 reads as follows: CASSQGLAGEKTQCF. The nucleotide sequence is TGCGCCAGCAGCCAAGGACTAGCGGGAGAGAAGACCCAGTGCTTC.